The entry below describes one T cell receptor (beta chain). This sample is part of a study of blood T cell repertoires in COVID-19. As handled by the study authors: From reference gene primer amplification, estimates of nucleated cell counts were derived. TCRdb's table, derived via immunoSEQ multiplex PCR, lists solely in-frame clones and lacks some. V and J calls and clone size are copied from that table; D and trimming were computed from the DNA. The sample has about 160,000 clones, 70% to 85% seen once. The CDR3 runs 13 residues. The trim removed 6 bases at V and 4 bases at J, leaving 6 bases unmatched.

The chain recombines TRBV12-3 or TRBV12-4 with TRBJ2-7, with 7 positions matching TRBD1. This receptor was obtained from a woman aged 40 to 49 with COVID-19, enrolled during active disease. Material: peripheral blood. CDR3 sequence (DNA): TGTGCCAGCAGGCTTACAGGGGATTACGAGCAGTACTTC. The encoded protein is CASRLTGDYEQYF.